A single sample is the source of the 7 T cell receptor beta chains below, sequenced in a study of beta chain features in type 1 diabetes. As every portion of the isolated RNA was reverse transcribed, the sequencing read expressed TCRB transcripts. Profiling relied on immunoSEQ multiplex PCR, and the TCRdb table lists in-frame clones only, not all of them. The data show about 410,000 clones, around 14% seen once. Sequenced sample: naive CD4+ T cells from blood. The receptor source for this set is a man in his thirties or forties in good health.

This clone came up a few times. The chain employs TRBV7-2 and TRBJ2-2; D remains unclear. V dropped 3 bases and J dropped 3 bases, with 11 bases sitting between them. This CDR3 is 15 amino acids long. Germline V gene sequence: CDR1 SGHTA, CDR2 FQGNSA. The CDR3 bases are TGTGCCAGCAGCTTTGCCGGGCTGTACACCGGGGAGCTGTTTTTT. Its protein is CASSFAGLYTGELFF.

The rearrangement joins TRBV7-9 to TRBJ1-3, with D unclear. Germline values: CDR1 SEHNR, CDR2 FQNEAQ (reference sequence). With 4 bases removed from V and 3 bases from J, the gap between germline ends came to 13 bases. This CDR3 is 15 amino acids long. CDR3 region: CASSSNPMGGNTIYF. As DNA, the CDR3 is TGTGCCAGCAGCTCTAATCCGATGGGTGGAAACACCATATATTTT.

About this clone itself: This same CDR3 is encoded by further DNA sequences in the sample. This chain connects TRBV9 to TRBJ1-6; the D is unclear. This CDR3 is built from 12 residues. With 6 bases removed from V and 9 bases from J, the gap between germline ends came to 10 bases. CDR1 is SGDLS and CDR2 is YYNGEE in the germline V gene. CDR3: CASNGEASPLHF. In DNA, the CDR3 is TGTGCCAGCAACGGAGAGGCTTCACCCCTCCACTTT.

The table lists this clone with a few counts. This chain connects TRBV7-9 to TRBJ2-3; TRBD1 is a possible D gene (6 bases). Looked up from germline, CDR1 is SEHNR and CDR2 is FQNEAQ (reference sequence). The CDR3 runs to 15 residues. V lost 5 bases to trimming and J lost 1 base, with 13 bases between them. The CDR3 sequence is CASSGGFPGTDTQYF. CDR3 sequence (DNA): TGTGCCAGCAGCGGGGGCTTTCCCGGCACAGATACGCAGTATTTT.

This clone has just a few counts. The chain couples TRBV4-3 to TRBJ2-1; D gene unclear. Trimming shortened V by 0 bases and J by 8 bases, and 8 bases separated the two germline ends. The CDR3 totals 13 residues. Germline-derived CDR1 and CDR2 are LGHNA and YSLEER. The CDR3 coding sequence is TGCGCCAGCAGCCAAGATCTTCGCCATGAGCAGTTCTTC. Translation gives CASSQDLRHEQFF.

This clone turned up a few times. The genes are TRBV5-1 and TRBJ2-1; 14 bases match TRBD2. V lost 7 bases, J lost 1 base, and 19 bases stayed unmatched. CDR3 length: 21 amino acids. CDR1 is SGHRS, CDR2 YFSETQ, per germline. The CDR3 coding sequence is TGCGCCAGCCCTTTCCCCAACCCCCGACTAGCGGGAGGGCCTTCCTACAATGAGCAGTTCTTC. The encoded protein is CASPFPNPRLAGGPSYNEQFF.

This clone was observed a handful of times. The V and J genes are TRBV28 and TRBJ2-7; no clear D. Germline-derived CDR1 and CDR2 are MDHEN and SYDVKM. The CDR3 length is 12 residues. V was shortened by 5 bases and J by 5 bases, with 10 bases between the two germline ends. In DNA form, the CDR3 reads TGTGCCAGCAGTCGACCTGCCAACGAGCAGTACGTC. This sequence encodes CASSRPANEQYV.